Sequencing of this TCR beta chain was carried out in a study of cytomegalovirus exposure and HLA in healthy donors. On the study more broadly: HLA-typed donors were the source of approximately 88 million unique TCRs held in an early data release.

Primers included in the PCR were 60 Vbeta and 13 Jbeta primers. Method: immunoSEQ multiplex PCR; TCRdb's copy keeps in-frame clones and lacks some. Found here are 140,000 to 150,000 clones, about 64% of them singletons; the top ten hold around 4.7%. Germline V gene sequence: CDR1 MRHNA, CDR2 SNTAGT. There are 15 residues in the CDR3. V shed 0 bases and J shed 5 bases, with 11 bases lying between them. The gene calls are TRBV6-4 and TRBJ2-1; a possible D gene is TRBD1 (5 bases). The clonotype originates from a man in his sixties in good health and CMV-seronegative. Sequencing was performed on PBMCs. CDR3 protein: CASSDSQGVHNEQFF. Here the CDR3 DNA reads TGTGCCAGCAGTGACTCGCAGGGTGTACACAATGAGCAGTTCTTC.